These T cell receptor beta chains were read from a single sample in a study of identical twins. In TCRdb, the 5' RACE reads were re-called with MiXCR into one record per CDR3 protein. Of hundreds of thousands of distinct CDR3 sequences in the sample, about 9.4% were seen once. This sample also belongs to another study, concerning yellow fever vaccine responses in identical twins.

Sequences were obtained from PBMCs. The source of these receptors is a woman aged 18 to 35 in good health. The CDR3 runs from the conserved cysteine through the conserved F or W. D genes are given only for firm matches. Size is stated for part of the rows, as once, few or many counts, or as a class when the clone is expanded.

>TRBD1|TRBV19|TRBJ1-2|few
TGTGCCAGTAGTATCCCCGGACAGGGATACTATGGCTACACCTTC
CASSIPGQGYYGYTF
>TRBD2|TRBV20-1|TRBJ2-4|few
TGCAGTGCTAGGCCTACTAGCGGCGGGGCGGGAAACATTCAGTACTTC
CSARPTSGGAGNIQYF
>NA|TRBV7-2|TRBJ2-5|NA
TGTGCCAGCAGCAAACGACAGGCAGTGGAGACCCAGTACTTC
CASSKRQAVETQYF
>NA|TRBV7-9|TRBJ2-7|NA
TGTGCCAGCACCCCCCTGGGCGCGTACGAGCAGTACTTC
CASTPLGAYEQYF
>NA|TRBV10-3|TRBJ2-3|few
TGTGCCATCAGTGACCCTAGCAGCACAGATACGCAGTATTTT
CAISDPSSTDTQYF
>TRBD1|TRBV28|TRBJ1-2|NA
TGTGCCAGCAGACAGACAGGGTTGGGCGGCTACACCTTC
CASRQTGLGGYTF
>NA|TRBV7-9|TRBJ2-5|NA
TGTGCCAGCAGCCGCTCACAGGGCCAGGAGACCCAGTACTTC
CASSRSQGQETQYF
>NA|TRBV11-2|TRBJ2-6|NA
TGTGCCAGCAGCTTAGAGTGGTGGTCTGCTGGGGCCAACGTCCTGACTTTC
CASSLEWWSAGANVLTF
>NA|TRBV11-2|TRBJ2-7|NA
TGTGCCAGCAGCTCACAAACTGCATATCAGGGTATCTCCTACGAGCAGTACTTC
CASSSQTAYQGISYEQYF
>NA|TRBV15|TRBJ1-5|NA
TGTGCCACCAGCACGCAGTACGGTGACAATCAGCCCCAGCATTTT
CATSTQYGDNQPQHF
>NA|TRBV2|TRBJ2-1|NA
TGTGCCAGCAGTCCTATACGAGGGGGGGCCTACAATGAGCAGTTCTTC
CASSPIRGGAYNEQFF